This T cell receptor beta chain was sequenced during a study of T cell responses to AZD1222 COVID-19 vaccine. Study-wide results and caveats: Targets within unmutated variant regions were reportedly found for nearly half of spike-specific TCRs. Repertoires in all cases were sampled only once the peak T cell response had passed.

For this clone: Its antigen is undetermined.

Trimming removed 0 bases at V and 1 base at J, with 7 bases between. The germline CDR1 and CDR2 sequences are MNHEY and SVGEGT. CDR3 length: 14 amino acids. The assay was immunoSEQ multiplex PCR, and TCRdb's table has in-frame clones only and misses some. The sample shows around 160,000 clones, almost 90% of them seen only once. This chain connects TRBV6-2 or TRBV6-3 to TRBJ2-7; the D is unclear. This specimen was peripheral blood, taken on day 0 of AZD1222 vaccination. This TCR was sampled from an adult in good health. CDR3 nucleotide sequence: TGTGCCAGCAGTTACTCGGGTCCTTCCTACGAGCAGTACTTC. It codes for CASSYSGPSYEQYF.